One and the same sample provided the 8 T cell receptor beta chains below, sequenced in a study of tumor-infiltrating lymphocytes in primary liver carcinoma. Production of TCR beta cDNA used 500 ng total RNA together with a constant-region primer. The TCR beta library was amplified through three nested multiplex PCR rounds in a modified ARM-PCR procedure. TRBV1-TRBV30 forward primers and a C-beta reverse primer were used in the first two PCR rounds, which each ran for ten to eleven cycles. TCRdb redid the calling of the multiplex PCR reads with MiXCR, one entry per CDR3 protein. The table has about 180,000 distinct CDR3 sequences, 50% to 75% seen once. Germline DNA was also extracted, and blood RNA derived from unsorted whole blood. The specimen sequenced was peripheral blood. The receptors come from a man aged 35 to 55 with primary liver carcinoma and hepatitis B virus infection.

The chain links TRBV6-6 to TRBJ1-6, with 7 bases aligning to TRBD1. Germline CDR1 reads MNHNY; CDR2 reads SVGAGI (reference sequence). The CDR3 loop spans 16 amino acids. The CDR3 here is CVRSYRSRGDNSPLHF. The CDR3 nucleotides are TGTGTCAGAAGCTACAGGTCCAGGGGGGATAATTCACCCCTCCACTTT.

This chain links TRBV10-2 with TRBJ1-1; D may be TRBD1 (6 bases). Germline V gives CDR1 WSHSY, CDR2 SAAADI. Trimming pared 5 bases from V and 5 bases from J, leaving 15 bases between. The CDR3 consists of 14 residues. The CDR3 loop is CASSIQGFGTEAFF. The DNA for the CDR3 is TGCGCCAGCAGTATACAGGGATTTGGGACTGAAGCTTTCTTT.

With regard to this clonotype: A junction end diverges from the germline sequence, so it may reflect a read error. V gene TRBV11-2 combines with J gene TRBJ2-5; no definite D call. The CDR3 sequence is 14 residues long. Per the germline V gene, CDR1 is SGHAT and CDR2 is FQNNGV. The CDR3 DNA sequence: TGTGCCAGCAGTCTAACTCACACGGGTCAGACCCAGTGCTTC. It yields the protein CASSLTHTGQTQCF.

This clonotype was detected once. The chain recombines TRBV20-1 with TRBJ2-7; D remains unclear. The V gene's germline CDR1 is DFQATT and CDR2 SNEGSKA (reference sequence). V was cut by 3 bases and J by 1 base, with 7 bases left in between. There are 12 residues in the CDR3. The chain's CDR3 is CSASDGSYEQYF. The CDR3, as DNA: TGCAGTGCTAGTGACGGTTCCTACGAGCAGTACTTC.

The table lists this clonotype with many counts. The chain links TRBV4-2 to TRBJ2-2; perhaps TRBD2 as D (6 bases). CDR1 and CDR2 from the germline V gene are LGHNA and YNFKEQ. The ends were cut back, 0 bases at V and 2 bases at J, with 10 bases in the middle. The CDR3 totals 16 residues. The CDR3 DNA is TGTGCCAGCAGCCAAGACCCTAGCGTCAACACCGGGGAGCTGTTTTTT. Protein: CASSQDPSVNTGELFF.

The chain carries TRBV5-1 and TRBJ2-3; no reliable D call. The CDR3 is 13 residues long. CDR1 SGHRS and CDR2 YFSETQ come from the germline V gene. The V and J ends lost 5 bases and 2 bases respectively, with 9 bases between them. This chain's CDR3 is CASRDGDTDTQYF. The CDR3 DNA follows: TGCGCCAGCAGGGATGGAGACACAGATACGCAGTATTTT.

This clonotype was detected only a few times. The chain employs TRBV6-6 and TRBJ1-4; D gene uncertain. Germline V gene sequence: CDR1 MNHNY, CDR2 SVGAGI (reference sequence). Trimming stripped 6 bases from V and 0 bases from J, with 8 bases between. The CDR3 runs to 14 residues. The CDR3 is CASSTISTNEKLFF. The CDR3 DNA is TGTGCCAGCAGCACGATTTCAACTAATGAAAAACTGTTTTTT.

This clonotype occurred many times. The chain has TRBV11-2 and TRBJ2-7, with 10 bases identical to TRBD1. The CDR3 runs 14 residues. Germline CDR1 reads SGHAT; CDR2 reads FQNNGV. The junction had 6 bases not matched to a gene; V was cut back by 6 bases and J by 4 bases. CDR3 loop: CASSPPGQGYEQYF. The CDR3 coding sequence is TGTGCCAGCAGTCCACCGGGACAGGGGTACGAGCAGTACTTC.